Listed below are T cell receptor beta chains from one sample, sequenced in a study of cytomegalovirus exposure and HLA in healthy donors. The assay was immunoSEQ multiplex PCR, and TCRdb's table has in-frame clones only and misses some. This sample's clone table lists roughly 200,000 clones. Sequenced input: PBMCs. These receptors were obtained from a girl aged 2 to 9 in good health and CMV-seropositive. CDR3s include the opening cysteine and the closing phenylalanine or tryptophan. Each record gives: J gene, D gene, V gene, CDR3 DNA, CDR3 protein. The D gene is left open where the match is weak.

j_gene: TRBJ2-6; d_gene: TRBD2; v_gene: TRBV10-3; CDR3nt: TGTGCCATCAGTGAGATAGCGGGCTTTCGTTTAGGGGCCAACGTCCTGACTTTC; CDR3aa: CAISEIAGFRLGANVLTF
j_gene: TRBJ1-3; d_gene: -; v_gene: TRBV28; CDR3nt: TGTGCCAGCAGTTTAGGCCAGGGAAACACCATATATTTT; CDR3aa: CASSLGQGNTIYF
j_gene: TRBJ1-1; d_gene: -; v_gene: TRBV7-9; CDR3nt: TGTGCCAGCAGCTTAGTAGGGGACTACACTGAAGCTTTCTTT; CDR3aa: CASSLVGDYTEAFF
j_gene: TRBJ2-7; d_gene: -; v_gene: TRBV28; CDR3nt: TGTGCCAGCAGTTTAAGCCCGACTCTAGCGCAGCAGTACTTC; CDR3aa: CASSLSPTLAQQYF
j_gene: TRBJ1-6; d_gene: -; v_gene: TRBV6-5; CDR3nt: TGTGCCAGCAGTTTAATTCTACGTTCACCCCTCCACTTT; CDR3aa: CASSLILRSPLHF
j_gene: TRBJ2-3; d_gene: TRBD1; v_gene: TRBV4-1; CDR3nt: TGCGCCAGCAGCCAAGAAAACAGGGGGCAGGATACGCAGTATTTT; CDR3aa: CASSQENRGQDTQYF
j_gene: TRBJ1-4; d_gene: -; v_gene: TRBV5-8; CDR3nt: TGTGCCAGCAGCGGAGGGCAGGCTTCAACTAATGAAAAACTGTTTTTT; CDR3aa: CASSGGQASTNEKLFF
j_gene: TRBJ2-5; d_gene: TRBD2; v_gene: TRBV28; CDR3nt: TGTGCCAGCAGCCCGGGACTTAGCGGGAGGGTGGAAGAGACCCAGTACTTC; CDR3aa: CASSPGLSGRVEETQYF
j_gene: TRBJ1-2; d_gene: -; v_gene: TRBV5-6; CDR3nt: TGTGCCAGCAGCTCAAGAGGGCAGGGGTTCTATGGCTACACCTTC; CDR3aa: CASSSRGQGFYGYTF
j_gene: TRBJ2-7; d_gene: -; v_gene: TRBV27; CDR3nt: TGTGCCAGCAGTTTGGGGACTCACTACGAGCAGTACTTC; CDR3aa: CASSLGTHYEQYF
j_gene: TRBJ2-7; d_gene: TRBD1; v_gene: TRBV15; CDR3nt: TGTGCCACCAGCAGAGATCCCCGACAGGGGGAGGCCTACGAGCAGTACTTC; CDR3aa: CATSRDPRQGEAYEQYF
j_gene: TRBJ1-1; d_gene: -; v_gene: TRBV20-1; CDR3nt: TGCAGTGCTACAGGGTCCTCTGAAGCTTTCTTT; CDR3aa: CSATGSSEAFF
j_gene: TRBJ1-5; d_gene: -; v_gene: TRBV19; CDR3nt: TGTGCCAGTTCCCCCCCGGGCAATCAGCCCCAGCATTTT; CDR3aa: CASSPPGNQPQHF
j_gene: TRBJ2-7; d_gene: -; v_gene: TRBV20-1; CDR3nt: TGCAGTGCTAAAGAAAACAGGGACACGTACTTC; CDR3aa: CSAKENRDTYF
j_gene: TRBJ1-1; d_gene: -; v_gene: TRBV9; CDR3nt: TGTGCCAGCAGCGCCCAAACAGGGACTGAAGCTTTCTTT; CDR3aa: CASSAQTGTEAFF
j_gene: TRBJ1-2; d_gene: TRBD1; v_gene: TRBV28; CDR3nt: TGTGCCAGCAGTGACGGGACAGATTATAACTATGGCTACACCTTC; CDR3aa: CASSDGTDYNYGYTF
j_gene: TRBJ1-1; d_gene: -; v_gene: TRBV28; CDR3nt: TGTGCCAGCAGTTTACTAGGAGGGGAAGCTTTCTTT; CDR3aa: CASSLLGGEAFF
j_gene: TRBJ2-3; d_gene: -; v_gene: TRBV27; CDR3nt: TGTGCCAGCAGTCCGGGACTTGGAGTGGGAAGGACGCAGTATTTT; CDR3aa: CASSPGLGVGRTQYF
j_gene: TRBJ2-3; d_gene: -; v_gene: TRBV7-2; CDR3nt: TGTGCCAGCAGCCTGGGGGCCCTCGGGGGCACAGATACGCAGTATTTT; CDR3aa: CASSLGALGGTDTQYF
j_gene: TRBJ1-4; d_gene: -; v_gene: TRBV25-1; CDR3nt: TGTGCCAGCAGTGAATATCTCATTCATAGTCTAACTAATGAAAAACTGTTTTTT; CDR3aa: CASSEYLIHSLTNEKLFF
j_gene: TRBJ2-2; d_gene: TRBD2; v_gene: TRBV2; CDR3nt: TGTGCCAGCATTTCCGGACTAGCGGGAGGGCCCGACACCGGGGAGCTGTTTTTT; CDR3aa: CASISGLAGGPDTGELFF
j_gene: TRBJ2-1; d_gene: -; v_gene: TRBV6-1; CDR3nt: TGTGCCAGCAGTGAAGCTAGAAATGAGCAGTTCTTC; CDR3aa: CASSEARNEQFF
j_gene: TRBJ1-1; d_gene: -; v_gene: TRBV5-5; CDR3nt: TGTGCCAGCAGCTTGTATACGGGGAACACTGAAGCTTTCTTT; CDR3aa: CASSLYTGNTEAFF
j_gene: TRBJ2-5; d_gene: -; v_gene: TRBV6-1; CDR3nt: TGTGCCAGCAGTGAAGCGCGGGAGACCCAGTACTTC; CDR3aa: CASSEARETQYF
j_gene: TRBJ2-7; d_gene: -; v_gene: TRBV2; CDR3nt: TGTGCCGGGGGGGACATAAACTACGAGCAGTACTTC; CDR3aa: CAGGDINYEQYF
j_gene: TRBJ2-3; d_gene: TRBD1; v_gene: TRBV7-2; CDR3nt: TGTGCCAGCGGTGGACAGGGCTACACAGATACGCAGTATTTT; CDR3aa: CASGGQGYTDTQYF
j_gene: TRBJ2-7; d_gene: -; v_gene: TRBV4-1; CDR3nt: TGCGCCAGCAGCCAAGTCCCCAGGGGTAGCTCCTACGAGCAGTACTTC; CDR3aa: CASSQVPRGSSYEQYF
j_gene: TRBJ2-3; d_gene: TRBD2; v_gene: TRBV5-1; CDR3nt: TGCGCCAGCAGCTTGCGGTGGGGCGGGAGTACCTGCGAGACAGATACGCAGTATTTT; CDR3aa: CASSLRWGGSTCETDTQYF
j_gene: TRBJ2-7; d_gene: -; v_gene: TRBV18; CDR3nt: TGTGCCAGCTCAATGACGACAGTTACCTACGAGCAGTACTTC; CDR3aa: CASSMTTVTYEQYF
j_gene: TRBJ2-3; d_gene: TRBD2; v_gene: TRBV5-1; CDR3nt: TGCGCCAGCAGCTCATCCGGGACTAGCGGGCAGGCGGCGCAGTATTTT; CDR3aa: CASSSSGTSGQAAQYF
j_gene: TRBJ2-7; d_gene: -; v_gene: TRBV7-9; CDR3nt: TGTGCCAGCAGCTTAGTGGAGGGCCTGGTGAGCGAGCAGTACTTC; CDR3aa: CASSLVEGLVSEQYF
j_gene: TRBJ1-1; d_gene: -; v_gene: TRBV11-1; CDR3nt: TGTGCCAGCAGCCTCACAGCCCCCGGTGAAGCTTTCTTT; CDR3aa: CASSLTAPGEAFF
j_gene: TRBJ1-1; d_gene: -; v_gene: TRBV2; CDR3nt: TGTGCCAGCAGTGATCTGCTTGGCAAGAACACTGAAGCTTTCTTT; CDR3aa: CASSDLLGKNTEAFF
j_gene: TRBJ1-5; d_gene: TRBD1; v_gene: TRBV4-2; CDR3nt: TGTGCCAGCAGCCCCGCTCGCGACAGGGGGCTTCAGCCCCAGCATTTT; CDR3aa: CASSPARDRGLQPQHF
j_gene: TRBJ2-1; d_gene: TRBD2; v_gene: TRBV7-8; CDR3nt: TGTGCCAGCAGCTCTAGGACTAGCGTCGTCGATGAGCAGTTCTTC; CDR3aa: CASSSRTSVVDEQFF